Listed below are T cell receptor beta chains from one sample, sequenced in a study of blood T cell repertoires in COVID-19. Clones were read by immunoSEQ multiplex PCR, and TCRdb kept only the in-frame ones, dropping some. In the table there are roughly 97,000 clones, roughly four fifths of which are singletons. The sequencing sample was made of peripheral blood. Every receptor here comes from a woman aged 80 or over with active or convalescent COVID-19. The CDR3 runs from the conserved cysteine through the conserved F or W. The D gene is left open where the match is weak. Clone size is stated in some rows and not others, as once, few, many or a class when expanded.

D gene	V gene	J gene	clone size	CDR3 protein	CDR3 DNA
TRBD2	TRBV7-2	TRBJ2-3	-	CASSYGTSGFTDTQYF	TGTGCCAGCAGCTACGGGACTAGCGGGTTCACAGATACGCAGTATTTT
-	TRBV19	TRBJ2-5	once	CASSIGSGQETQYF	TGTGCCAGCAGTATTGGTAGCGGCCAAGAGACCCAGTACTTC
-	TRBV18	TRBJ2-3	-	CASSPLANTDTQYF	TGTGCCAGCTCACCATTGGCAAACACAGATACGCAGTATTTT
-	TRBV2	TRBJ1-4	-	CASSRDTTNEKLFF	TGTGCCAGCAGCAGGGATACAACTAATGAAAAACTGTTTTTT
TRBD2	TRBV6-1	TRBJ2-7	-	CASSEGRGAPYEQYF	TGTGCCAGCAGTGAAGGGCGGGGGGCCCCCTACGAGCAGTACTTC
TRBD2	TRBV15	TRBJ2-7	-	CATSPEGTSGEEQYF	TGTGCCACCAGCCCGGAAGGGACTAGCGGGGAAGAGCAGTACTTC
TRBD1	TRBV5-8	TRBJ1-4	-	CASSPGTRGEKLFF	TGTGCCAGCAGCCCCGGGACCAGGGGGGAAAAACTGTTTTTT
TRBD1	TRBV7-8	TRBJ2-2	-	CASSLFVVPGGTGELFF	TGTGCCAGCAGCTTATTCGTAGTGCCAGGGGGCACCGGGGAGCTGTTTTTT
-	TRBV29-1	TRBJ1-1	few	CSVGVGGTWNTEAFF	TGCAGCGTGGGGGTCGGGGGGACCTGGAACACTGAAGCTTTCTTT
-	TRBV5-1	TRBJ1-4	-	CASSTRPGLGEKLFF	TGCGCCAGCAGCACCAGACCCGGACTAGGCGAAAAACTGTTTTTT
-	TRBV5-1	TRBJ1-5	-	CASSPMGGAGQPQHF	TGCGCCAGCAGCCCTATGGGCGGGGCAGGGCAGCCCCAGCATTTT
TRBD2	TRBV7-2	TRBJ2-7	-	CASSQISGETYEQYF	TGTGCCAGCAGCCAAATTAGCGGGGAGACCTACGAGCAGTACTTC
-	TRBV9	TRBJ2-3	-	CASSVLSTDTQYF	TGTGCCAGCAGCGTATTAAGCACAGATACGCAGTATTTT
-	TRBV10-3	TRBJ1-5	-	CAISRESIQPQHF	TGTGCCATCAGCCGGGAGAGTATTCAGCCCCAGCATTTT
-	TRBV2	TRBJ1-4	-	CASSAQSTNEKLFF	TGTGCCAGCAGTGCACAGTCAACTAATGAAAAACTGTTTTTT
TRBD1	TRBV28	TRBJ1-5	-	CASLKSGQGDSSQHF	TGTGCCAGCTTAAAAAGCGGACAGGGGGATTCGTCCCAGCATTTT
TRBD2	TRBV5-1	TRBJ2-1	-	CASSLTSANEQFF	TGCGCCAGCAGCCTTACTAGCGCGAATGAGCAGTTCTTC
-	TRBV13	TRBJ2-3	-	CASSFRLLNTQYF	TGTGCCAGCAGCTTCCGATTACTAAATACGCAGTATTTT
TRBD2	TRBV2	TRBJ2-7	few	CASSEASGITYEQYF	TGTGCCAGCAGTGAGGCTAGCGGGATAACCTACGAGCAGTACTTC